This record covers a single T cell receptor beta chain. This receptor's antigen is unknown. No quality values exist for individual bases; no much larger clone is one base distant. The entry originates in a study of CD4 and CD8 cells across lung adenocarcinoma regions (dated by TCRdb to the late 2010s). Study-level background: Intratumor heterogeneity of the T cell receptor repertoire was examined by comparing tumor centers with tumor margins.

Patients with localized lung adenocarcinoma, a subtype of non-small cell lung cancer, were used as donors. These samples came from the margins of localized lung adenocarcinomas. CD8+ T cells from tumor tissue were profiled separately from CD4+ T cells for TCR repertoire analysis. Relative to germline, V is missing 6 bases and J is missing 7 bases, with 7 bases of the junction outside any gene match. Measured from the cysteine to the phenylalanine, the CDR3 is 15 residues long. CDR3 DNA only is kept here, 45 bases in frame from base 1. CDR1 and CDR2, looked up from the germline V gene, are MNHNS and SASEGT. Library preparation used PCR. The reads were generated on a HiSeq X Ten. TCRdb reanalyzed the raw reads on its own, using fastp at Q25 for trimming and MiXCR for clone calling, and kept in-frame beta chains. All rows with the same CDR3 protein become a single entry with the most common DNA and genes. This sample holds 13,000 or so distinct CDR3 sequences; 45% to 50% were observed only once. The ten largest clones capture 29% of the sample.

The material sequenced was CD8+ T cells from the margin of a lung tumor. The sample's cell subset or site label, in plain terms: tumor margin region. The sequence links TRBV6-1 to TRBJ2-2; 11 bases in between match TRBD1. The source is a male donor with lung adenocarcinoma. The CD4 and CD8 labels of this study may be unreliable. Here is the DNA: TGTGCCAGCAGGATCGCGGGACAGGGGGTCGGGGAGCTGTTTTTT. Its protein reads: CASRIAGQGVGELFF.